The entry that follows covers one T cell receptor (beta chain) sequence. The data stem from a study of blood T cell repertoires in COVID-19. Across the whole study: Samples taken during acute and convalescent COVID-19 were collected in the United States, Italy and Spain. The analysed material was cDNA or gDNA that came from T cells, B-cell-depleted T cells, or PBMCs.

In the original workflow: Reference gene primer amplification gave nucleated cell count estimates. Only in-frame clones appear in the TCRdb table, and some are missing; sequencing was by immunoSEQ multiplex PCR. V and J calls and clone size come straight from that table; D and trimming were deduced from the DNA. This table has over 95,000 clones, more than 70% appearing once. CDR1 SGHRS and CDR2 YFSETQ come from the germline V gene. The CDR3 is 16 amino acids. With 0 bases removed from V and 1 base from J, the gap between germline ends came to 11 bases. This receptor was obtained from a woman aged 70 to 79 who had recovered from COVID-19. The sequencing input was peripheral blood. V is TRBV5-1 and J is TRBJ1-5, with D perhaps matching TRBD1 (6 bases). The CDR3 DNA is TGCGCCAGCAGCTTGGGGGGGCCAGGGAGCAATCAGCCCCAGCATTTT. Amino acids: CASSLGGPGSNQPQHF.